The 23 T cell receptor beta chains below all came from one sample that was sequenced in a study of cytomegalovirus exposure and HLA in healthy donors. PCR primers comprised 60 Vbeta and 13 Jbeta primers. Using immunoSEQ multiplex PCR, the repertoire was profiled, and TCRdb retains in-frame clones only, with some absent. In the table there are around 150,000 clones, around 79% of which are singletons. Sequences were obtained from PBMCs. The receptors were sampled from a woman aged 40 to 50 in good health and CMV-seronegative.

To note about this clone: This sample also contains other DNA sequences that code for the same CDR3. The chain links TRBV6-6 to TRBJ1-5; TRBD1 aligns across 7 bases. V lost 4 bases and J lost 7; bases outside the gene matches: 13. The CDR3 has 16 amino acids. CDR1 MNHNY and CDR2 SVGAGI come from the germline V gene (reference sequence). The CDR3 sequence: CASSFKPDREGQPQHF. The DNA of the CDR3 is TGTGCCAGCAGTTTCAAGCCCGACAGGGAAGGGCAGCCCCAGCATTTT.

The CDR3 here is CASSPGVGVGETQYF. The CDR3 DNA reads TGCGCCAGCAGCCCAGGAGTGGGAGTGGGGGAGACCCAGTACTTC. The chain is built from TRBV5-1 and TRBJ2-5; weak D call: TRBD2 (5 bases). The CDR3 is 15 amino acids. V dropped 4 bases and J dropped 5 bases, with 18 bases sitting between them. Germline values: CDR1 SGHRS, CDR2 YFSETQ.

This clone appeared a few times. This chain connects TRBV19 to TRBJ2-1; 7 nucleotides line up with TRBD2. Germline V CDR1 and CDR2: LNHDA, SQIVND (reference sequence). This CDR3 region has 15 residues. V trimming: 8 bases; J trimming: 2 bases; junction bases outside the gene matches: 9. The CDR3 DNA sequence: TGTGCCAGTGGGCGAAGCGGGGCCCCCTACAATGAGCAGTTCTTC. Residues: CASGRSGAPYNEQFF.

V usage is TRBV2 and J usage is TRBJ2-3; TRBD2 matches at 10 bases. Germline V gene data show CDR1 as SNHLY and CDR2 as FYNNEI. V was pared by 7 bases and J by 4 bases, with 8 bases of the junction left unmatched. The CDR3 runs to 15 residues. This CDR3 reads CASIPGAGGPDTQYF. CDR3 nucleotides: TGTGCCAGCATTCCAGGAGCGGGGGGGCCAGATACGCAGTATTTT.

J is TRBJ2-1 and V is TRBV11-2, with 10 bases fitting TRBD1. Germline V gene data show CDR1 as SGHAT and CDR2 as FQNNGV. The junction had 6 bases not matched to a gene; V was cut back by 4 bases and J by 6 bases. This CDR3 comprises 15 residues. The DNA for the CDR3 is TGTGCCAGCAGCTCAGGGACAGGGGAGATCAATGAGCAGTTCTTC. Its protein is CASSSGTGEINEQFF.

CDR3 loop: CASKDGGSTGELFF. DNA of the CDR3: TGTGCCAGCAAAGACGGGGGGTCCACCGGGGAGCTGTTTTTT. The V and J genes are TRBV6-5 and TRBJ2-2; 7 bases are shared with TRBD2. Trimming removed 7 bases from V and 4 bases from J; junction bases left unmatched: 6. Germline V CDR1 and CDR2: MNHEY, SVGAGI. CDR3 size: 14 residues.

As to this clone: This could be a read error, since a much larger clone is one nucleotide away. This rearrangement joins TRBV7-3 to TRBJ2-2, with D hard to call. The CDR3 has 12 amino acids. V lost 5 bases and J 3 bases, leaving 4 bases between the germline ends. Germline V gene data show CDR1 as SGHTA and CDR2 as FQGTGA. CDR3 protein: CASSPYTGELFF. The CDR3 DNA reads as TGTGCCAGCAGCCCGTACACCGGGGAGCTGTTTTTT.

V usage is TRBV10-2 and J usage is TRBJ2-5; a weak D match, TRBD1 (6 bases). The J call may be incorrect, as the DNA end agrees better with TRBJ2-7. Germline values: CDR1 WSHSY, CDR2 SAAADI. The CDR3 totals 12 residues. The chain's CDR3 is CASSERQVEQYF. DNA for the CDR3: TGCGCCAGCAGTGAGAGACAGGTCGAGCAGTACTTC.

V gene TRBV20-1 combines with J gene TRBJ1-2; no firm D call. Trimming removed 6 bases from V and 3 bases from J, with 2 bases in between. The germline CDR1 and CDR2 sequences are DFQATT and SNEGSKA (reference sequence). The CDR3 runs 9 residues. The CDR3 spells CSADYGYTF. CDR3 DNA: TGCAGTGCCGACTATGGCTACACCTTC.

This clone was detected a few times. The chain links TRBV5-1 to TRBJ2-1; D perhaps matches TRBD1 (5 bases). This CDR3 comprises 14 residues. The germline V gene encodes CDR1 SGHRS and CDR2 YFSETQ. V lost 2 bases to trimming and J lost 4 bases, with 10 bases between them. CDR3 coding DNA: TGCGCCAGCAGCTTCAGGGTGGGATACAATGAGCAGTTCTTC. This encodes CASSFRVGYNEQFF.

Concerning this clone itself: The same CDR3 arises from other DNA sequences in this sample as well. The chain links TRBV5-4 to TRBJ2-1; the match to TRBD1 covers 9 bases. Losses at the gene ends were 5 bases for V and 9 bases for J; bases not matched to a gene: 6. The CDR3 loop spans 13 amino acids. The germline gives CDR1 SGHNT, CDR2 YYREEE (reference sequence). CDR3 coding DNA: TGTGCCAGCAGTCCGGGACAGGGTGGTGAGCAGTTCTTC. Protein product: CASSPGQGGEQFF. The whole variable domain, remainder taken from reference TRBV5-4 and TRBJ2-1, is ETGVTQSPTHLIKTRGQQVTLRCSSQSGHNTVSWYQQALGQGPQFIFQYYREEENGRGNFPPRFSGLQFPNYSSELNVNALELDDSALYLCASSPGQGGEQFFGPGTRLTVL.

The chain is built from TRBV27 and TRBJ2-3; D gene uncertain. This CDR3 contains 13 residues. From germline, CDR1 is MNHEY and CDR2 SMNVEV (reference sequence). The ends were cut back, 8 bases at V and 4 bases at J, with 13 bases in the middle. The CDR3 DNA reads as TGTGCCAGCGCCCAGTCAGGCCCAGATACGCAGTATTTT. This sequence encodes CASAQSGPDTQYF.

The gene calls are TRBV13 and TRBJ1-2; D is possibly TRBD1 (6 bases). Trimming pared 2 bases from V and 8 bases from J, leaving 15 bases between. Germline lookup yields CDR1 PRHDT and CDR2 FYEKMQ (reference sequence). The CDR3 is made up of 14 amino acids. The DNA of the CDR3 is TGTGCCAGCAGCTTATTCGACACGAGGGGGGGCTACACCTTC. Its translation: CASSLFDTRGGYTF.

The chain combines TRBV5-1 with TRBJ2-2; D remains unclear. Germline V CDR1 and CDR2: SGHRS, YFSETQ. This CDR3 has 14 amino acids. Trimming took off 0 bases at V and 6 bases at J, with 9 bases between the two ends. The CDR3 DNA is TGCGCCAGCAGCTTGGTTCGGTTTTCCGGGGAGCTGTTTTTT. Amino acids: CASSLVRFSGELFF. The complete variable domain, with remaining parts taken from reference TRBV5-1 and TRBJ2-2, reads KAGVTQTPRYLIKTRGQQVTLSCSPISGHRSVSWYQQTPGQGLQFLFEYFSETQRNKGNFPGRFSGRQFSNSRSEMNVSTLELGDSALYLCASSLVRFSGELFFGEGSRLTVL.

The CDR3 DNA reads TGTGCCACCAGCGGGGGGGTGTCGACTAGCACAGATACGCAGTATTTT. It is translated as CATSGGVSTSTDTQYF. The V call is TRBV15, the J call TRBJ2-3, with 7 nucleotides matching TRBD2. Per the germline V gene, CDR1 is LNHNV and CDR2 is YYDKDF (reference sequence). V dropped 5 bases and J dropped 0; count of bases not matched to a gene: 8. The CDR3 has 16 residues.

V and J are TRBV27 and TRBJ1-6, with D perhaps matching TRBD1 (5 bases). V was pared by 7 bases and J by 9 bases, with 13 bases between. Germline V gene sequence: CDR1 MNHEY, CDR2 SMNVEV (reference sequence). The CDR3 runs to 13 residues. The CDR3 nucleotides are TGTGCCAGCACAGGGTTTAGGGGTTCACCCCTCCACTTT. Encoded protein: CASTGFRGSPLHF.

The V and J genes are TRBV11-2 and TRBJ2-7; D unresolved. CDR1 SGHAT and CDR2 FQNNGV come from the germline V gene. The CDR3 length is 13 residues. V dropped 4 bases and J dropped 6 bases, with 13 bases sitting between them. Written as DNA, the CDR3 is TGTGCCAGCAGCTCCACGTCCCTGAGCGAGCAGTACTTC. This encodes CASSSTSLSEQYF. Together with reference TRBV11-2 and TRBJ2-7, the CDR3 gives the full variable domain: EAGVAQSPRYKIIEKRQSVAFWCNPISGHATLYWYQQILGQGPKLLIQFQNNGVVDDSQLPKDRFSAERLKGVDSTLKIQPAKLEDSAVYLCASSSTSLSEQYFGPGTRLTVT.

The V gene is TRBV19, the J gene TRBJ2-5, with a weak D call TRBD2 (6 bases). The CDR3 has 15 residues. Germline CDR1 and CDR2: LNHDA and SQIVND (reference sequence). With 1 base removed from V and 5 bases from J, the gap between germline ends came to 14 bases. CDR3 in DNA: TGTGCCAGTAGTATAGGGGCGGGGCTGGGGGAGACCCAGTACTTC. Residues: CASSIGAGLGETQYF.

The CDR3 DNA is TGTGCCAGCAGCTACGTAGGGGGCGGGTCTGTAGATACGCAGTATTTT. It translates to CASSYVGGGSVDTQYF. The chain has TRBV7-9 and TRBJ2-3; 7 positions agree with TRBD1. CDR1 is SEHNR and CDR2 is FQNEAQ in the germline V gene (reference sequence). Germline trimming cut 4 bases from V and 5 bases from J; bases unmatched to any gene: 12. The CDR3 is 16 amino acids.

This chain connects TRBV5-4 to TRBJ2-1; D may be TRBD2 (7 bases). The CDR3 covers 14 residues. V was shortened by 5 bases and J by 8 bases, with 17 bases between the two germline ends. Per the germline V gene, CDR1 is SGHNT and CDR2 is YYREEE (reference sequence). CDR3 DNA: TGTGCCAGCAGTGGGGGGGGCCTTTCAGATGAGCAGTTCTTC. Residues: CASSGGGLSDEQFF.

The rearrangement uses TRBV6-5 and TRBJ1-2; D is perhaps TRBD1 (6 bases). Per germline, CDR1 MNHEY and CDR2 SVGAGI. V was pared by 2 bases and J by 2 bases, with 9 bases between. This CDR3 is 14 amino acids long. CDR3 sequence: CASSYGGANYGYTF. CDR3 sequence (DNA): TGTGCCAGCAGTTACGGGGGGGCGAACTATGGCTACACCTTC.

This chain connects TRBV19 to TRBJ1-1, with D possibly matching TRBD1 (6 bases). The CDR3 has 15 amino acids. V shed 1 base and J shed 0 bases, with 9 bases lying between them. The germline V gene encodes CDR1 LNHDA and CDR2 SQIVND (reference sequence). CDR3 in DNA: TGTGCCAGTAGTATAGCAGGGGTTATGAACACTGAAGCTTTCTTT. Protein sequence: CASSIAGVMNTEAFF.

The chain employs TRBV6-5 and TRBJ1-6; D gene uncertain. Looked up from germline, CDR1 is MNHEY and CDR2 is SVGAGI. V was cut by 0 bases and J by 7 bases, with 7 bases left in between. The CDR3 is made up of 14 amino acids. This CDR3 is CASSYSNRNSPLHF. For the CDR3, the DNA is TGTGCCAGCAGTTACTCGAACCGGAATTCACCCCTCCACTTT.